Presented here are 26 T cell receptor beta chains from one specimen sequenced in a study of CD8 T cells in Susac syndrome (dated by TCRdb to the late 2010s). The protocol used for the library was the immunoSEQ multiplex PCR assay. RNA was extracted with the RNeasy kit and about 0.5 to 1 ug was reverse transcribed using random hexamers. Using fastp at Q25 and MiXCR, TCRdb reprocessed the public reads and kept productive beta chains. Merged by CDR3 protein, the rows form single entries marked with the most common genes and DNA. The sample includes 300,000 or so distinct CDR3 sequences, with about 92% observed a single time. Clones ranked in the top ten supply 0.06% to 0.075% of the sample. The sample taken for sequencing was CD4+ T cells from PBMCs. The origin of the receptors is a human donor with multiple sclerosis.

This rearrangement joins TRBV11-3 to TRBJ2-5, with D perhaps assigned TRBD1 or TRBD2 (5 bases each). The V and J ends lost 5 bases and 11 bases respectively, with 18 bases between them. CDR3 length equals 13 residues. CDR1 and CDR2 from the germline V gene are SGHNT and YENEEA. DNA for the CDR3: TGTGCCAGCAGCCCGGGACCCCTTTCGGGGCAGTACTTC. The encoded protein is CASSPGPLSGQYF.

The V call is TRBV7-9, the J call TRBJ1-1, with D perhaps matching TRBD1 (6 bases). Trimming removed 2 bases from V and 4 bases from J, with 11 bases in between. The CDR3 totals 14 residues. CDR1 and CDR2 from the germline V gene are SEHNR and FQNEAQ (reference sequence). The CDR3 nucleotides read TGTGCCAGCAGCTTACAGGGGAGTAGCACTGAAGCTTTCTTT. Protein: CASSLQGSSTEAFF.

This clonotype was found once. The J gene is TRBJ2-1, the V gene TRBV6-2 or TRBV6-3; the match to TRBD2 covers 16 bases. V lost 2 bases to trimming and J lost 7 bases; unmatched junction nucleotides: 5. Germline loops: CDR1 MNHEY, CDR2 SVGEGT. The CDR3 has 17 residues. The CDR3 DNA sequence: TGTGCCAGCAGTTACGGGACTAGCGGGAGGGGGTGGAATGAGCAGTTCTTC. This encodes CASSYGTSGRGWNEQFF.

The V call is TRBV7-9, the J call TRBJ1-5; D is unresolved. The CDR3 has 12 residues. V was trimmed by 3 bases and J by 5 bases, leaving 5 bases between them. CDR1 is SEHNR, CDR2 FQNEAQ, per germline (reference sequence). CDR3 region: CASSFPDQPQHF. CDR3 DNA sequence: TGTGCCAGCAGCTTCCCCGATCAGCCCCAGCATTTT.

V is TRBV11-1 and J is TRBJ2-2; 8 bases match TRBD2. V shed 5 bases, J shed 9 bases, and the junction held 8 bases outside the gene matches. Germline loops: CDR1 SGHAT, CDR2 FQDESV (reference sequence). The CDR3 runs to 14 residues. The CDR3 sequence is CASSHNSGSRELFF. CDR3 nucleotides: TGTGCCAGCAGCCACAACAGCGGGAGCAGGGAGCTGTTTTTT.

J is TRBJ2-7 and V is TRBV29-1; 10 nucleotides line up with TRBD1. The CDR3 consists of 13 residues. The germline CDR1 and CDR2 sequences are SQVTM and ANQGSEA. Trimming cost V 6 bases and J 2 bases; bases outside gene matches: 4. The CDR3 nucleotides read TGCAGCGTCACGGGACAGGGGACCTACGAGCAGTACTTC. It yields the protein CSVTGQGTYEQYF.

This clonotype has only one observation. For the CDR3, the DNA is TGTGCCAGCAGCTTGGAGCGGGGTCGACCCCTCTCGGGTGGCTACACCTTC. Its protein is CASSLERGRPLSGGYTF. The chain combines TRBV5-8 with TRBJ1-2, with D unresolved. The V gene lost 0 bases and the J gene lost 7 bases, with 22 bases spanning the gap. CDR1 and CDR2 (germline): SGHTS, YDEGEE. The CDR3 sequence is 17 residues long.

The genes are TRBV20-1 and TRBJ1-1, with TRBD1 identical over 11 bases. Germline V gene lookup returns CDR1 DFQATT and CDR2 SNEGSKA (reference sequence). Trimming took 1 base from V and 5 from J; bases not matched to a gene: 6. The CDR3 consists of 15 residues. CDR3 DNA sequence: TGCAGTGCTAGAGCGAGTGGACAGGGGGCTACTGAAGCTTTCTTT. It codes for CSARASGQGATEAFF.

This clonotype was seen once. This rearrangement joins TRBV7-8 to TRBJ1-1; D remains ambiguous. The CDR3 totals 13 residues. V was trimmed by 5 bases and J by 10 bases, leaving 17 bases between them. Germline V gene sequence: CDR1 SGHVS, CDR2 FQNEAQ. The DNA for the CDR3 is TGTGCCAGCAGCCGCCTAGACGCCTCAGCAGCTTTCTTT. This codes for CASSRLDASAAFF.

The J gene is TRBJ2-4, the V gene TRBV6-6; TRBD2 might be the D (5 bases). The CDR3 has 14 amino acids. V was cut by 7 bases and J by 11 bases, with 21 bases left in between. CDR1 and CDR2 from the germline V gene are MNHNY and SVGAGI (reference sequence). CDR3 amino acids: CASTQPGLAGVQYF. DNA of the CDR3: TGTGCCAGCACCCAGCCCGGGCTAGCTGGGGTTCAGTACTTC.

The chain is built from TRBV5-6 and TRBJ2-5; no clear D. With 4 bases removed from V and 2 bases from J, the gap between germline ends came to 33 bases. CDR3 length: 21 residues. Germline V CDR1 and CDR2: SGHDT, YYEEEE. CDR3 protein: CASSRRLDFLFTVTAQETQYF. CDR3 sequence (DNA): TGTGCCAGCAGCCGCAGGCTCGACTTCCTGTTTACCGTTACGGCGCAAGAGACCCAGTACTTC.

The gene calls are TRBV5-1 and TRBJ1-5; D remains unclear. Per germline, CDR1 SGHRS and CDR2 YFSETQ. The V end was cut by 0 bases, the J end by 5 bases, with 6 bases between. The CDR3 totals 13 residues. Here the CDR3 reads CASSLDAYQPQHF. For the CDR3, the DNA is TGCGCCAGCAGCTTGGATGCCTATCAGCCCCAGCATTTT.

The chain links TRBV3-1 to TRBJ1-1; 9 nucleotides align to TRBD1. V gave up 4 bases and J gave up 7 bases; unmatched junction bases: 7. Germline lookup yields CDR1 LGHDT and CDR2 YNNKEL (reference sequence). This CDR3 contains 14 residues. The CDR3 here is CASSRRTGVYEAFF. The CDR3 bases are TGTGCCAGCAGCCGTAGGACAGGGGTGTATGAAGCTTTCTTT.

This rearrangement joins TRBV30 to TRBJ2-7; D perhaps matches TRBD2 (6 bases). CDR3 size: 24 residues. CDR1 and CDR2 from the germline V gene are GTSNPN and SVGIG (reference sequence). Trimming pared 0 bases from V and 0 bases from J, leaving 39 bases between. CDR3 loop: CAWSVYDLSGLGPGSWRGSYEQYF. In nucleotides, the CDR3 is TGTGCCTGGAGTGTATACGACTTGAGTGGACTTGGCCCAGGGAGCTGGCGGGGCTCCTACGAGCAGTACTTC. The full variable domain, rest sourced from reference TRBV30 and TRBJ2-7, is SQTIHQWPATLVQPVGSPLSLECTVEGTSNPNLYWYRQAAGRGLQLLFYSVGIGQISSEVPQNLSASRPQDRQFILSSKKLLLSDSGFYLCAWSVYDLSGLGPGSWRGSYEQYFGPGTRLTVT.

The chain joins TRBV7-2 to TRBJ2-3; possibly TRBD1 for D (6 bases). This CDR3 contains 14 residues. Germline V gives CDR1 SGHTA, CDR2 FQGNSA. V was trimmed by 0 bases and J by 3 bases, leaving 7 bases between them. In DNA, the CDR3 is TGTGCCAGCAGCTTAGCGGGGGCTACAGATACGCAGTATTTT. It is translated as CASSLAGATDTQYF.

V gene TRBV4-2 combines with J gene TRBJ2-5, with a tentative D call TRBD1 (6 bases). Germline-derived CDR1 and CDR2 are LGHNA and YNFKEQ. V lost 0 bases, J lost 7 bases, and 15 bases lay in between. The CDR3 sequence is 15 residues long. CDR3: CASSQEDSLTGTQYF. The CDR3 DNA reads TGTGCCAGCAGCCAAGAGGACAGCCTAACGGGGACCCAGTACTTC.

In DNA form, the CDR3 reads TGTGCCAGCGGGTTTTGGCCTGGAGGGTACGAGCAGTACTTC. This encodes CASGFWPGGYEQYF. This chain uses TRBV6-5 with TRBJ2-7; TRBD2 might be the D (6 bases). V was pared by 8 bases and J by 4 bases, with 18 bases between. Germline CDR1 reads MNHEY; CDR2 reads SVGAGI. This CDR3 contains 14 residues.

The rearrangement joins TRBV5-4 to TRBJ1-2; 9 bases fit TRBD1. Looked up from germline, CDR1 is SGHNT and CDR2 is YYREEE (reference sequence). The ends lost 5 bases at V and 4 bases at J; junction bases unmatched: 9. This CDR3 is 15 amino acids long. The CDR3 sequence: CASSLTGGARYGYTF. The DNA for the CDR3 is TGTGCCAGCAGTCTAACAGGGGGCGCGCGCTATGGCTACACCTTC. The entire variable domain, with the rest obtained from reference TRBV5-4 and TRBJ1-2, is as follows: ETGVTQSPTHLIKTRGQQVTLRCSSQSGHNTVSWYQQALGQGPQFIFQYYREEENGRGNFPPRFSGLQFPNYSSELNVNALELDDSALYLCASSLTGGARYGYTFGSGTRLTVV.

CDR3 sequence: CASGRDRVNTEAFF. The CDR3 DNA reads as TGTGCCAGCGGCAGGGACAGGGTGAACACTGAAGCTTTCTTT. The rearrangement joins TRBV2 to TRBJ1-1; 9 positions match TRBD1. The CDR3 contains 14 residues. With V trimmed by 8 bases and J by 0 bases, 4 bases remained unmatched. Germline CDR1 SNHLY, CDR2 FYNNEI.

This chain links TRBV4-3 with TRBJ2-6, with TRBD1 as a possible D gene (5 bases). The germline CDR1 and CDR2 sequences are LGHNA and YSLEER. The CDR3 consists of 13 residues. Trimming removed 4 bases from V and 9 bases from J, with 10 bases in between. For the CDR3, the DNA is TGCGCCAGCAGCCCCGGACATAACAACGTCCTGACTTTC. It yields the protein CASSPGHNNVLTF.

V and J are TRBV7-3 and TRBJ1-1; D is undetermined. This CDR3 has 14 residues. V was pared by 4 bases and J by 5 bases, with 14 bases between. Germline loops: CDR1 SGHTA, CDR2 FQGTGA. The CDR3 bases are TGTGCCAGCAGCTCAGGATTCCTGAGAACTGAAGCTTTCTTT. This sequence encodes CASSSGFLRTEAFF.

V usage is TRBV20-1 and J usage is TRBJ1-1; D gene unclear. The germline CDR1 and CDR2 sequences are DFQATT and SNEGSKA (reference sequence). V lost 5 bases, J lost 1 base, and 11 bases lay in between. The CDR3 loop spans 13 amino acids. The CDR3 region is CSADRRKNTEAFF. DNA of the CDR3: TGCAGTGCTGATCGGCGGAAGAACACTGAAGCTTTCTTT.

The chain has TRBV5-1 and TRBJ2-7; D is unresolved. The length of the CDR3 is 13 residues. CDR1 SGHRS and CDR2 YFSETQ come from the germline V gene. V dropped 4 bases and J dropped 3 bases, with 11 bases sitting between them. The CDR3 here is CASSLEKGYEQYF. In nucleotides, the CDR3 is TGCGCCAGCAGCCTCGAAAAGGGCTACGAGCAGTACTTC.

V usage is TRBV30 and J usage is TRBJ1-4; D remains unclear. Trimming removed 3 bases at V and 5 bases at J, with 22 bases between. The germline CDR1 and CDR2 sequences are GTSNPN and SVGIG (reference sequence). The CDR3 has 17 amino acids. CDR3 sequence (DNA): TGTGCCTGGAGCCCCGTCGACCGCGGGATAACCAATGAAAAACTGTTTTTT. As protein: CAWSPVDRGITNEKLFF.

This rearrangement joins TRBV11-1 to TRBJ1-1, with D unresolved. The CDR3 runs 13 residues. The V end was cut by 3 bases, the J end by 3 bases, with 8 bases between. Germline CDR1 reads SGHAT; CDR2 reads FQDESV (reference sequence). The CDR3 bases are TGTGCCAGCAGCTTCGCTCGGTACACTGAAGCTTTCTTT. It codes for CASSFARYTEAFF.

V usage is TRBV9 and J usage is TRBJ2-1, with 10 bases aligning to TRBD1. Per germline, CDR1 SGDLS and CDR2 YYNGEE. The ends lost 0 bases at V and 6 bases at J; junction bases unmatched: 6. The CDR3 length is 16 residues. Here the CDR3 DNA reads TGTGCCAGCAGCGTAGCTGGACAGGGGGTTCGCAATGAGCAGTTCTTC. This codes for CASSVAGQGVRNEQFF.